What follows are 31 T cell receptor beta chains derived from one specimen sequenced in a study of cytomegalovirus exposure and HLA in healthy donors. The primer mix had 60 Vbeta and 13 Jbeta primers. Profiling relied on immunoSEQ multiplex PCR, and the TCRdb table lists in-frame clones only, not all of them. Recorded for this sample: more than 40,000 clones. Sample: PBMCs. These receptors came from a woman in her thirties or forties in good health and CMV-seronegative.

The CDR3 sequence: CASSKDRGSYEQYF. CDR3 nucleotide sequence: TGTGCCAGCAGCAAGGACAGGGGCTCCTACGAGCAGTACTTC. The V call is TRBV5-4, the J call TRBJ2-7, with 9 bases aligning to TRBD1. In germline, CDR1 is SGHNT, CDR2 YYREEE (reference sequence). V shed 4 bases and J 0 bases; nucleotides not matched to a gene: 2. This CDR3 region has 14 residues.

The DNA of the CDR3 is TGTGCCAGCAGCTTAGCAAGCCCTAGTTATTCCTACGAGCAGTACTTC. It specifies CASSLASPSYSYEQYF. The gene calls are TRBV7-2 and TRBJ2-7; D uncertain. Trimming removed 0 bases at V and 1 base at J, with 13 bases between. Germline CDR1 and CDR2: SGHTA and FQGNSA. The CDR3 has 16 amino acids. The full variable domain, its missing parts supplied by reference TRBV7-2 and TRBJ2-7, is GAGVSQSPSNKVTEKGKDVELRCDPISGHTALYWYRQSLGQGLEFLIYFQGNSAPDKSGLPSDRFSAERTGGSVSTLTIQRTQQEDSAVYLCASSLASPSYSYEQYFGPGTRLTVT.

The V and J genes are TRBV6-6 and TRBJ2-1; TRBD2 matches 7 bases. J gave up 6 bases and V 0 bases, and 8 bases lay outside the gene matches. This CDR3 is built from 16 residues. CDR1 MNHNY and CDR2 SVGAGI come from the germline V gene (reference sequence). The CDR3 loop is CASSYSSGKSVNEQFF. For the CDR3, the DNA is TGTGCCAGCAGTTACTCAAGCGGGAAATCGGTCAATGAGCAGTTCTTC.

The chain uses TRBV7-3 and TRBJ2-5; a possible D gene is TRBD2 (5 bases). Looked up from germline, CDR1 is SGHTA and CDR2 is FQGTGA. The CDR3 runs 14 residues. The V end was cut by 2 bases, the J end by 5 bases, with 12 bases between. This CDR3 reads CASSLEGSRETQYF. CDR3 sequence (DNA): TGTGCCAGCAGCTTAGAGGGCAGCCGTGAGACCCAGTACTTC.

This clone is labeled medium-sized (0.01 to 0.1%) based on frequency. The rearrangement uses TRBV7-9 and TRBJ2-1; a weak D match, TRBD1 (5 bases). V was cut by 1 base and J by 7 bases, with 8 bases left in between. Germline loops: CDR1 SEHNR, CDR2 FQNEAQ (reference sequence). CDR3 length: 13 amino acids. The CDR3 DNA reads TGTGCCAGCAGCTTAGTAAGGGGAAATGAGCAGTTCTTC. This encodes CASSLVRGNEQFF.

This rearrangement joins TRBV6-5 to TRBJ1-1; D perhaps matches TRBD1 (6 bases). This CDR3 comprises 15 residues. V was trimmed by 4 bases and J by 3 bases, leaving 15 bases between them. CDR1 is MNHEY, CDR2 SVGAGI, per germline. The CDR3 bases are TGTGCCAGCAGTTTCATACAGGGAGGGCACACTGAAGCTTTCTTT. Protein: CASSFIQGGHTEAFF.

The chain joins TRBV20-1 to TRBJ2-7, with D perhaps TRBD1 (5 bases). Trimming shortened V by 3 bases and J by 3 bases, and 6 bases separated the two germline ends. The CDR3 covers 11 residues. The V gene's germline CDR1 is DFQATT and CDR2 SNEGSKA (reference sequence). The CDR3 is CSASDSYEQYF. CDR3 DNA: TGCAGTGCTAGCGACAGCTACGAGCAGTACTTC.

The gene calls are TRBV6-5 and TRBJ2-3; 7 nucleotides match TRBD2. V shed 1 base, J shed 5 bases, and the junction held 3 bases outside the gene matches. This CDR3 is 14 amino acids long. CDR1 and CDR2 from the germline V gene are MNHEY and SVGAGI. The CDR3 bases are TGTGCCAGCAGTTACTTGGGGAGGGAAGATACGCAGTATTTT. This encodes CASSYLGREDTQYF.

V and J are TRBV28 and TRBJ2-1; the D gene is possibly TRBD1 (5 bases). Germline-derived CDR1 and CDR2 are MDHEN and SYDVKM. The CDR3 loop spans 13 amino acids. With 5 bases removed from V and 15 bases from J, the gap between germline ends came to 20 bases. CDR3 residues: CASSGGADFSRFF. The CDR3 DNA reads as TGTGCCAGCAGTGGTGGGGCAGACTTTTCTCGGTTCTTC.

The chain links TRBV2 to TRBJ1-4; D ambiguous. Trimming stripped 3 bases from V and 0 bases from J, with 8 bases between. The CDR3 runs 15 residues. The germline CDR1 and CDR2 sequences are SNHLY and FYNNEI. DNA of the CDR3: TGTGCCAGCAGTGAGGAGGTTGCAACTAATGAAAAACTGTTTTTT. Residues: CASSEEVATNEKLFF.

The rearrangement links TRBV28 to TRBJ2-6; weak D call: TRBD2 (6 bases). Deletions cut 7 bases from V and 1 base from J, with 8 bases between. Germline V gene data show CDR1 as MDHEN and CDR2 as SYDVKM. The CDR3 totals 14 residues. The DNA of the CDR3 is TGTGCCAGCACGGAGGGATCTGGGGCCAACGTCCTGACTTTC. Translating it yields CASTEGSGANVLTF.

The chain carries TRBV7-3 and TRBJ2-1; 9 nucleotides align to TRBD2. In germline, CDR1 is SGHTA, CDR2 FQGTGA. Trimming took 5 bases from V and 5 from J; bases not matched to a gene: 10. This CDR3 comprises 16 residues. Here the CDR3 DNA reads TGTGCCAGCAGCGCCCGTAGCGGGGGAGGGAACAATGAGCAGTTCTTC. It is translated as CASSARSGGGNNEQFF.

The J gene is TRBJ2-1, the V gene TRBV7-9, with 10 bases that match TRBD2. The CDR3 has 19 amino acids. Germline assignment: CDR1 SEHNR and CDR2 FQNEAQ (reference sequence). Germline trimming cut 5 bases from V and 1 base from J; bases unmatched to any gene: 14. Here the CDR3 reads CASSPPGLASQLSYNEQFF. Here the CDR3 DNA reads TGTGCCAGCAGCCCGCCGGGACTAGCGTCACAACTGTCCTACAATGAGCAGTTCTTC.

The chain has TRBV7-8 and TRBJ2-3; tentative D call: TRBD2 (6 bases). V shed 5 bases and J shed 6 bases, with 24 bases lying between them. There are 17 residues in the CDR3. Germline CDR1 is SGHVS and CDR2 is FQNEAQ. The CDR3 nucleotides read TGTGCCAGCAGCCCCGAGCGAGGGACTGGGGTTCGTGATACGCAGTATTTT. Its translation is CASSPERGTGVRDTQYF.

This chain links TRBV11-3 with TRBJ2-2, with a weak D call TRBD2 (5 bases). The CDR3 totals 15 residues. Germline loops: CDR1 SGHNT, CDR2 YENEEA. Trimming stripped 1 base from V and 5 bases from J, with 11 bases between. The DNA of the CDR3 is TGTGCCAGCAGCTTAGCGATCGGCGGGACCGGGGAGCTGTTTTTT. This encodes CASSLAIGGTGELFF.

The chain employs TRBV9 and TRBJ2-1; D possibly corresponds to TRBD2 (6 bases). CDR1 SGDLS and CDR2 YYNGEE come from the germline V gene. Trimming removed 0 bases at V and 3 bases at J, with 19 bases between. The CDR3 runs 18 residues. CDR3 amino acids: CASSVGLRSSGRYNEQFF. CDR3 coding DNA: TGTGCCAGCAGCGTAGGCCTCCGGAGTAGCGGCCGCTACAATGAGCAGTTCTTC.

CDR3 loop: CASSIVIQGEAFF. CDR3 nucleotides: TGTGCCAGTAGTATAGTCATACAGGGGGAAGCTTTCTTT. The chain couples TRBV19 to TRBJ1-1; TRBD1 matches 7 bases. The CDR3 is 13 residues long. Per the germline V gene, CDR1 is LNHDA and CDR2 is SQIVND (reference sequence). Losses at the gene ends were 1 base for V and 8 bases for J; bases not matched to a gene: 4.

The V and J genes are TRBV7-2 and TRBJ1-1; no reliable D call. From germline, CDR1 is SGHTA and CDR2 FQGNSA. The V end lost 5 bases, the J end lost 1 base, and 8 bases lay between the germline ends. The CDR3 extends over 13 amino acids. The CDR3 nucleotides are TGTGCCAGCAGCCAACACAAGAACACTGAAGCTTTCTTT. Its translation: CASSQHKNTEAFF.

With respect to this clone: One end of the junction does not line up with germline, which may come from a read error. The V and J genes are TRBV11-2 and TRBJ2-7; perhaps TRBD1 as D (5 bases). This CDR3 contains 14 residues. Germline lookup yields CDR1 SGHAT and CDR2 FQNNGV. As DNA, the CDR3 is TGTGCCAGTTCTGGGGCCTTATCCTCCAACGAGCAGTACTTC. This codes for CASSGALSSNEQYF.

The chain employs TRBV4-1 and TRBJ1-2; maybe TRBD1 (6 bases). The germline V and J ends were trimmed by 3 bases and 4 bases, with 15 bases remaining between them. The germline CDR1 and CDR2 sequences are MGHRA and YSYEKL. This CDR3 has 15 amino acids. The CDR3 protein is CASSQAGGLSYGYTF. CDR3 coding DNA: TGCGCCAGCAGCCAGGCGGGGGGGCTCTCCTATGGCTACACCTTC.

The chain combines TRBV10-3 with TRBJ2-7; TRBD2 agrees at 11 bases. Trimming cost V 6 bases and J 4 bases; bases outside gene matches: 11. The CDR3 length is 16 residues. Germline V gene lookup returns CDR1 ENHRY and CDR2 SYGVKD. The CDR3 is CAISPRRTSGGYEQYF. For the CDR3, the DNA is TGTGCCATCAGCCCCCGTAGAACTAGCGGGGGATACGAGCAGTACTTC.

In DNA form, the CDR3 reads TGTGCCAGCAGCTTAGGGGGGGTCCTAGGACCGCCCCAGCATTTT. This codes for CASSLGGVLGPPQHF. The chain carries TRBV7-2 and TRBJ1-5, with D tentatively TRBD1 (5 bases). The CDR3 has 15 residues. V lost 1 base and J 9 bases, leaving 16 bases between the germline ends. From germline, CDR1 is SGHTA and CDR2 FQGNSA.

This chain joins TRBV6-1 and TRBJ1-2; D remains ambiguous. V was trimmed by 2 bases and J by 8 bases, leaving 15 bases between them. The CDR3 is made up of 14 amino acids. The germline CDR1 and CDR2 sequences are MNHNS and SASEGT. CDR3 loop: CASSETVQSGGYTF. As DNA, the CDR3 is TGTGCCAGCAGTGAAACGGTACAGTCAGGCGGCTACACCTTC.

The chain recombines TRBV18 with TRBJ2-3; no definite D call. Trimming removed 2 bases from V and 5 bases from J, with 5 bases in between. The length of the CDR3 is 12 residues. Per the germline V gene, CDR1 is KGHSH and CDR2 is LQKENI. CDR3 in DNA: TGTGCCAGCTCACCAGGCGGAGATACGCAGTATTTT. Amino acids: CASSPGGDTQYF.

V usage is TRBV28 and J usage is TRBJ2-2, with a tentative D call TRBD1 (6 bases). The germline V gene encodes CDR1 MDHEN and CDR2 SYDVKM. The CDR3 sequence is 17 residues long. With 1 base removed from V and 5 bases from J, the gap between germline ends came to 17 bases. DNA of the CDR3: TGTGCCAGCAGTTTATATGGGCTACAGGGTTCAACCGGGGAGCTGTTTTTT. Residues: CASSLYGLQGSTGELFF.

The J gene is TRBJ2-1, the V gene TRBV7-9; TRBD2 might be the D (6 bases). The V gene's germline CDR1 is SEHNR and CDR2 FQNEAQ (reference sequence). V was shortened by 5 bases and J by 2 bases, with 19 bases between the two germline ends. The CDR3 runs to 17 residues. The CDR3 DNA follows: TGTGCCAGCAGCCCGAAGACCAGGCTAGCGCCCTACAATGAGCAGTTCTTC. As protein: CASSPKTRLAPYNEQFF.

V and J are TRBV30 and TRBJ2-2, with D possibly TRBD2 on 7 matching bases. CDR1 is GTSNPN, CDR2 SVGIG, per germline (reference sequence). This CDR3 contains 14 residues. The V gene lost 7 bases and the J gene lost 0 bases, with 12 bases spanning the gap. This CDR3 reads CASRRGPNTGELFF. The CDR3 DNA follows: TGTGCCTCGAGGCGGGGGCCGAACACCGGGGAGCTGTTTTTT.

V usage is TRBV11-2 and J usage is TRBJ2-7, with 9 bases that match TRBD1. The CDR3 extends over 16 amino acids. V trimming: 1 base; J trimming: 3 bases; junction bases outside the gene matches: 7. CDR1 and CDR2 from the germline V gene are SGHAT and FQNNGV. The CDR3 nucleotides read TGTGCCAGCAGCTTAGGTCGGACAGGGGTGGTCTACGAGCAGTACTTC. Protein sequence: CASSLGRTGVVYEQYF. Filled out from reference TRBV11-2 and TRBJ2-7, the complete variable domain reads EAGVAQSPRYKIIEKRQSVAFWCNPISGHATLYWYQQILGQGPKLLIQFQNNGVVDDSQLPKDRFSAERLKGVDSTLKIQPAKLEDSAVYLCASSLGRTGVVYEQYFGPGTRLTVT.

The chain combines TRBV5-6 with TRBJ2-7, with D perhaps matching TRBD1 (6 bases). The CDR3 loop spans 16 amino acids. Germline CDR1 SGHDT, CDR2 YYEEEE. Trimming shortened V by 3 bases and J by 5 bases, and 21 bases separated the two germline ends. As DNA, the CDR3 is TGTGCCAGCAGCTCCATGGGAACAGGGAACTTCGACGAGCAGTACTTC. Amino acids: CASSSMGTGNFDEQYF. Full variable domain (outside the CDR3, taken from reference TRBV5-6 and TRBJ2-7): DAGVTQSPTHLIKTRGQQVTLRCSPKSGHDTVSWYQQALGQGPQFIFQYYEEEERQRGNFPDRFSGHQFPNYSSELNVNALLLGDSALYLCASSSMGTGNFDEQYFGPGTRLTVT.

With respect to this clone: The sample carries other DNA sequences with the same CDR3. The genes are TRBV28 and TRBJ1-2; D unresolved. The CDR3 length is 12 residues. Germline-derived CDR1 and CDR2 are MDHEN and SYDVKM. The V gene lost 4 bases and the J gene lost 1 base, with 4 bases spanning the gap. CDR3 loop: CASSSLNYGYTF. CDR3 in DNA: TGTGCCAGCAGTTCACTTAACTATGGCTACACCTTC.

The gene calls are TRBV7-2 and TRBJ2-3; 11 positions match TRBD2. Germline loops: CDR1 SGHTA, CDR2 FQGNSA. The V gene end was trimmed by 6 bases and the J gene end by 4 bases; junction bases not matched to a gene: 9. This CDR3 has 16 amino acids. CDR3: CASRSPLGLAADTQYF. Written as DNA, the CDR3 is TGTGCCAGCAGGTCACCCTTGGGACTAGCGGCAGATACGCAGTATTTT.